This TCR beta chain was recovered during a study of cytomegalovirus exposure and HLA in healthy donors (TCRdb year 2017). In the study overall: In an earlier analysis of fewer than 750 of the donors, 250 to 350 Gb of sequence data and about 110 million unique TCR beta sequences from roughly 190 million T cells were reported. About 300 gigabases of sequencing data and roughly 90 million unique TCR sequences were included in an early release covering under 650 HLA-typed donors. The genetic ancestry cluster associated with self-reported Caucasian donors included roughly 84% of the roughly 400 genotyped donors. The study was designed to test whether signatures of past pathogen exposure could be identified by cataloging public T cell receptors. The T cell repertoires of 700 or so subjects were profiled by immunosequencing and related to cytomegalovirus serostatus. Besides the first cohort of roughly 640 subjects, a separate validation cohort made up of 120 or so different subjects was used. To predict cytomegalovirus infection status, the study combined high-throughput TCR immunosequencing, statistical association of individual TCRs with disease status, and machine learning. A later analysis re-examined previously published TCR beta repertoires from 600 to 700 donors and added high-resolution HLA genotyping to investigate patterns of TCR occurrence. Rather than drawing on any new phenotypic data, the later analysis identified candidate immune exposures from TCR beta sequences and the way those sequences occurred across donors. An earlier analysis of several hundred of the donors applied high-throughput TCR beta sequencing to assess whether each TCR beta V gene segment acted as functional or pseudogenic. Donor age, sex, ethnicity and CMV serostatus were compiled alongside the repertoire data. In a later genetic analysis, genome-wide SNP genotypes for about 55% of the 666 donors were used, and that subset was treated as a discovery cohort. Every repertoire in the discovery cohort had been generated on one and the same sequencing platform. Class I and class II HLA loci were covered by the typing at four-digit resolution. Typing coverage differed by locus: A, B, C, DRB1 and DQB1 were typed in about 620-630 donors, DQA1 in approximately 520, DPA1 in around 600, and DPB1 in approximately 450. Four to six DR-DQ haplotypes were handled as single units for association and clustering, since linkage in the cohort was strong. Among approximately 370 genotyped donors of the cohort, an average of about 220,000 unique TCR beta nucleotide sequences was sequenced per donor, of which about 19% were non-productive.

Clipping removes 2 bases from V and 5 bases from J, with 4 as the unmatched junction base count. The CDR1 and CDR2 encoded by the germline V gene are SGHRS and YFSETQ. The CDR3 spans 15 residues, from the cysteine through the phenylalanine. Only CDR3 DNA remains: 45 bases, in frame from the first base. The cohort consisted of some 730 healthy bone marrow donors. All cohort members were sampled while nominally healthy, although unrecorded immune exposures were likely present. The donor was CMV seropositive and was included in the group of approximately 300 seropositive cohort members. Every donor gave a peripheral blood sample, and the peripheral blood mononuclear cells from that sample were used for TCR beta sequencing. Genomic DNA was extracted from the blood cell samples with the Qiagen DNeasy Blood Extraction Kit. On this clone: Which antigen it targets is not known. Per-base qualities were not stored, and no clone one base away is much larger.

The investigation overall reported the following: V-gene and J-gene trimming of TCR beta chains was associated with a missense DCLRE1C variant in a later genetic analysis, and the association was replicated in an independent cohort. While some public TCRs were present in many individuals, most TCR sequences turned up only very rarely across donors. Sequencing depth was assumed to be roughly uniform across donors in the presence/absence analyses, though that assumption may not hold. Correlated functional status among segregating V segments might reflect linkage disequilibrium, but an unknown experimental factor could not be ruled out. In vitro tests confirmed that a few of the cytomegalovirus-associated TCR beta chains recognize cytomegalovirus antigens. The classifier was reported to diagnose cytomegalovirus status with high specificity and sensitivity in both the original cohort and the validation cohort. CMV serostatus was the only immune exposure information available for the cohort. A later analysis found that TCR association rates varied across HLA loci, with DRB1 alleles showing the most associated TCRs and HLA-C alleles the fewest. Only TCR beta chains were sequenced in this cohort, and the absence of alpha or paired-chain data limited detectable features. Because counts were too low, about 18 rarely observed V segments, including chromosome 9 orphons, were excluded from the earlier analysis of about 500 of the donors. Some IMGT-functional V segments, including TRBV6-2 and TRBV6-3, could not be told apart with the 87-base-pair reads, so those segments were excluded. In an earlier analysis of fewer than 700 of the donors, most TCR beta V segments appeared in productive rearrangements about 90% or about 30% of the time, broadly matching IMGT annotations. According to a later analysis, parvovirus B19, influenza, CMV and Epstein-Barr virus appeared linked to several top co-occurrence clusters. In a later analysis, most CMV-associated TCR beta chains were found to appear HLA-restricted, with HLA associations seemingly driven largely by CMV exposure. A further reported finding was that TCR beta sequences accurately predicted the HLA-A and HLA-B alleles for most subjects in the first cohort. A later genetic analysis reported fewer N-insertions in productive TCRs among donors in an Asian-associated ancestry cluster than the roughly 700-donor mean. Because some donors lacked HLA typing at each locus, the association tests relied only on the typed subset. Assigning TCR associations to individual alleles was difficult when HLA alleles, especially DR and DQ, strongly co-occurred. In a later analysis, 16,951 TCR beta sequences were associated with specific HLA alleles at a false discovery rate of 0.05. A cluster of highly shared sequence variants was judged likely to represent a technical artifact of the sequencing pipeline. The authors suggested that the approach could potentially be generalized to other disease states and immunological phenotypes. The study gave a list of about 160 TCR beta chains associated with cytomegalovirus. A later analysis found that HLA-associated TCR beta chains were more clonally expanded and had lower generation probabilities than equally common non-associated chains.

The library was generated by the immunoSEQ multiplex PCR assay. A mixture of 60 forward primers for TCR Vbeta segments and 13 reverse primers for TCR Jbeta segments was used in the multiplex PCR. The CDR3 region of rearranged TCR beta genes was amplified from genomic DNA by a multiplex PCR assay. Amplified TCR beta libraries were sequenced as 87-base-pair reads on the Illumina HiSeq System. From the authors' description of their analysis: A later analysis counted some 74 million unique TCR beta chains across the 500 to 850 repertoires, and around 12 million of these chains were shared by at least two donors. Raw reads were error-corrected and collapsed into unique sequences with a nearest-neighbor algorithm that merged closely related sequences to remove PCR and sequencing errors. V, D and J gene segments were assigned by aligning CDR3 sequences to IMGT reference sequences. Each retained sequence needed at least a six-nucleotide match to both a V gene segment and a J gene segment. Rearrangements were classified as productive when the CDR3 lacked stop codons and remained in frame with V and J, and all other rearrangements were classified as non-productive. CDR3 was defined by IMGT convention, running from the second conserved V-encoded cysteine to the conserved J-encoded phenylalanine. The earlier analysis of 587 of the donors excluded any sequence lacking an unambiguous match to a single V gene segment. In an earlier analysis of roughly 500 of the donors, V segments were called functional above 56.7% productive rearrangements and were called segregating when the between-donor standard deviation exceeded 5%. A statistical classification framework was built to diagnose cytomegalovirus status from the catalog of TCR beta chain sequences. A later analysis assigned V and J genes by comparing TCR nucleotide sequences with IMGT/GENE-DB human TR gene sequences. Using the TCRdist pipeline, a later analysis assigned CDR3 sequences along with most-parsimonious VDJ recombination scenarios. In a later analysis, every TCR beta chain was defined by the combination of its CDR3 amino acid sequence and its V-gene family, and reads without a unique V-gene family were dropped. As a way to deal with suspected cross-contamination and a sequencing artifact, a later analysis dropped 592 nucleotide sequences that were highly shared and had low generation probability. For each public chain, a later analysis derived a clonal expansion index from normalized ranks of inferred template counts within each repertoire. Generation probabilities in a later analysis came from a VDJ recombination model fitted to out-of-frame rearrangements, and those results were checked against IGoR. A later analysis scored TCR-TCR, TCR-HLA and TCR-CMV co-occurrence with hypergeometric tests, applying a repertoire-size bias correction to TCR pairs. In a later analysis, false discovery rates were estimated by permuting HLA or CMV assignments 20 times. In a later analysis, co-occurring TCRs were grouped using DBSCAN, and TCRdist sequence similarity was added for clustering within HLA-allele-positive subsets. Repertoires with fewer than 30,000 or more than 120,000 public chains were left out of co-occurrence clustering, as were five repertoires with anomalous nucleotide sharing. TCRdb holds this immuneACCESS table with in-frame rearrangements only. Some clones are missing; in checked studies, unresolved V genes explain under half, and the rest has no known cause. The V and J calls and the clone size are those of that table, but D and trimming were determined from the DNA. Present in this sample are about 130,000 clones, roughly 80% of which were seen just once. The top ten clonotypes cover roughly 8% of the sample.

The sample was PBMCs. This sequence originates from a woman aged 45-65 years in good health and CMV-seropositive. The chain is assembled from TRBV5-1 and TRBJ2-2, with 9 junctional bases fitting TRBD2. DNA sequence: TGCGCCAGCAGCTTCCTAGCGGGAAGTACCGGGGAGCTGTTTTTT. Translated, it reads CASSFLAGSTGELFF.